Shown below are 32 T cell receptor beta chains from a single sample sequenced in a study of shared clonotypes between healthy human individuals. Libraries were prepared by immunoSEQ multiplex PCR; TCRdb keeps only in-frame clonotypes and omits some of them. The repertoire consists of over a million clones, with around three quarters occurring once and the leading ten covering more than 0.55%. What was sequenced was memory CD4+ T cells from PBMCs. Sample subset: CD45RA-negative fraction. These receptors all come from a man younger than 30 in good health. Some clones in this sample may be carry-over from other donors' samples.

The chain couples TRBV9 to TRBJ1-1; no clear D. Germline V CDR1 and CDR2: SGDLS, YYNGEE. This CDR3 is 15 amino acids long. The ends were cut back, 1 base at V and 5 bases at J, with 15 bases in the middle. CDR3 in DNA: TGTGCCAGCAGCGTAACCCCCACACGGGGTACTGAAGCTTTCTTT. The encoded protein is CASSVTPTRGTEAFF.

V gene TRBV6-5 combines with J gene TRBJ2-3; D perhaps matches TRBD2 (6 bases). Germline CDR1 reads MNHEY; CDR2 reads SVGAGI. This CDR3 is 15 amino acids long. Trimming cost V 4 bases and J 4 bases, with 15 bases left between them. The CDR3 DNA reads TGTGCCAGCAGTTCCCTTAGCGGAGGACCAGATACGCAGTATTTT. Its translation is CASSSLSGGPDTQYF.

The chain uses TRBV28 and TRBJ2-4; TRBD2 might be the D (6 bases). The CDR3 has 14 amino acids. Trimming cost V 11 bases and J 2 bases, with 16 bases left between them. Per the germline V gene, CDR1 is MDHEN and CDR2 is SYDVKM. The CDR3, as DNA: TGTGCCTCCGGGGGTGCGGGTACCAAAAACATTCAGTACTTC. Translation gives CASGGAGTKNIQYF.

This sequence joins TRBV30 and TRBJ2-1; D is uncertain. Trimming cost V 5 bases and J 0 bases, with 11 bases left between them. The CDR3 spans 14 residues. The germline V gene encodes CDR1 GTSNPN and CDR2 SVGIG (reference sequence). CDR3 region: CAWSGDTSYNEQFF. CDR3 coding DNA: TGTGCCTGGTCAGGCGACACCTCCTACAATGAGCAGTTCTTC. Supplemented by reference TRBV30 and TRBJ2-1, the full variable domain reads SQTIHQWPATLVQPVGSPLSLECTVEGTSNPNLYWYRQAAGRGLQLLFYSVGIGQISSEVPQNLSASRPQDRQFILSSKKLLLSDSGFYLCAWSGDTSYNEQFFGPGTRLTVL.

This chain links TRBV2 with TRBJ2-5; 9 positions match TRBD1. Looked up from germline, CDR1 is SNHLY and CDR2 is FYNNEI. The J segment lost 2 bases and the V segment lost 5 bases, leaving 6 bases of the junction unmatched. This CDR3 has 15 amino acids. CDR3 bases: TGTGCCAGCAGTTTGGACAGGGGTTCTCAAGAGACCCAGTACTTC. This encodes CASSLDRGSQETQYF.

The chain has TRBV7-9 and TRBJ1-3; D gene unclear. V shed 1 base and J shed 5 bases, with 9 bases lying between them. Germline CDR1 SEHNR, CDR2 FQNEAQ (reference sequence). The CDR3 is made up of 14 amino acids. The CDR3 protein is CASSLDAARNTIYF. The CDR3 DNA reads TGTGCCAGCAGCTTAGACGCGGCCAGAAACACCATATATTTT.

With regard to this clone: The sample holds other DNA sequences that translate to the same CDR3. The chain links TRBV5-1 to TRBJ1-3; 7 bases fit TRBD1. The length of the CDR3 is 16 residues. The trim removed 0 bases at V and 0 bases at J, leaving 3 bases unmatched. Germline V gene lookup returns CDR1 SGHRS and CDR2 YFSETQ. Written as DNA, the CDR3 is TGCGCCAGCAGCTTGGAGGGACAGAGCTCTGGAAACACCATATATTTT. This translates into CASSLEGQSSGNTIYF.

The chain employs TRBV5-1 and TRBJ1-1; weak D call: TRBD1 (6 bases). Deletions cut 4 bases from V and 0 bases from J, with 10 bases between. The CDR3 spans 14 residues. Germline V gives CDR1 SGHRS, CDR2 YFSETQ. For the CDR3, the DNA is TGCGCCAGCAGCCAAACAGGGCTGAACACTGAAGCTTTCTTT. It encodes CASSQTGLNTEAFF.

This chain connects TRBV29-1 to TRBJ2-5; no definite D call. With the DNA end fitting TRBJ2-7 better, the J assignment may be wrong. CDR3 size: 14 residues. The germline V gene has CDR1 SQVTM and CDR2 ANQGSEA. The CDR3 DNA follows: TGCAGCGTTGAAGAGGGCACGACGTCCTACGAGCAGTACTTC. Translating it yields CSVEEGTTSYEQYF.

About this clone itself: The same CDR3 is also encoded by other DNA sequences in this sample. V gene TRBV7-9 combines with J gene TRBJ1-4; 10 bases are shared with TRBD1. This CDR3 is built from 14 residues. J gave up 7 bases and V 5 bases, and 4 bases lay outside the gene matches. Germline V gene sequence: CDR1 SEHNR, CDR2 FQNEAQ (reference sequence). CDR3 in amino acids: CASSSDRGREKLFF. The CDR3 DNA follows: TGTGCCAGCAGCAGCGACAGGGGGCGTGAAAAACTGTTTTTT.

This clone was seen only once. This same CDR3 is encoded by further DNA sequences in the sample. CDR3 loop: CASSSGSGYEQYF. For the CDR3, the DNA is TGTGCCAGCAGTAGCGGGAGTGGCTACGAGCAGTACTTC. The chain is built from TRBV28 and TRBJ2-7; TRBD2 agrees at 8 bases. The V segment lost 5 bases and the J segment 3 bases; nucleotides outside the gene matches: 3. The CDR3 covers 13 residues. Germline assignment: CDR1 MDHEN and CDR2 SYDVKM.

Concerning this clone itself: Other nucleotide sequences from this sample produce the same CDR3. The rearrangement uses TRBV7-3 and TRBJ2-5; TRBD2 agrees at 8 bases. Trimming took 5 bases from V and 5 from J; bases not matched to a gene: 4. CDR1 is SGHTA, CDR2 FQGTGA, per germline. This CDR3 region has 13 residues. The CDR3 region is CASSPQRGETQYF. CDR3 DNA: TGTGCCAGCAGCCCACAGCGGGGGGAGACCCAGTACTTC.

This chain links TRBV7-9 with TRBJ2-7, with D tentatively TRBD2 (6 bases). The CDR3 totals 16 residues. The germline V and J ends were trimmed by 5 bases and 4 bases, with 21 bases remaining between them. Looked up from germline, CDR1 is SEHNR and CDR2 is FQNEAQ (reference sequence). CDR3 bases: TGTGCCAGCAGCCGGGCCTTAGCGGTGAACCTTTACGAGCAGTACTTC. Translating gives CASSRALAVNLYEQYF.

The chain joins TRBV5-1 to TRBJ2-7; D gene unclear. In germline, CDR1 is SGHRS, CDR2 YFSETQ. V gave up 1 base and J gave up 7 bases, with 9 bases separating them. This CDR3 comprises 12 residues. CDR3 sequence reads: CASSLIGGEQYF. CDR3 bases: TGCGCCAGCAGCTTGATCGGCGGTGAGCAGTACTTC.

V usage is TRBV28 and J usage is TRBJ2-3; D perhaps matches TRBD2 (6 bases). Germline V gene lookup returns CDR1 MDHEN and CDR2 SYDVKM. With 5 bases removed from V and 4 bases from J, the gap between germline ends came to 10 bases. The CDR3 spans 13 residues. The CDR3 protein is CASSAGGPDTQYF. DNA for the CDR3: TGTGCCAGCAGTGCCGGGGGTCCAGATACGCAGTATTTT.

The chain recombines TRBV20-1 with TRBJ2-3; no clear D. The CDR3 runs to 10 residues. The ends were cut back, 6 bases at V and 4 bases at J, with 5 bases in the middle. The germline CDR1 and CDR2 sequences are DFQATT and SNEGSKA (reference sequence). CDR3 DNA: TGCAGTGCCAGGTCAGATACGCAGTATTTT. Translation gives CSARSDTQYF.

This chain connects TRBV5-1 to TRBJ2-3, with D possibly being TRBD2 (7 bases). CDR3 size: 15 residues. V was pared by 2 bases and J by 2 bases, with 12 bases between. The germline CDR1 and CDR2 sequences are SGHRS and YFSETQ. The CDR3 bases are TGCGCCAGCAGCTTAAACAGGGACTACACAGATACGCAGTATTTT. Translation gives CASSLNRDYTDTQYF.

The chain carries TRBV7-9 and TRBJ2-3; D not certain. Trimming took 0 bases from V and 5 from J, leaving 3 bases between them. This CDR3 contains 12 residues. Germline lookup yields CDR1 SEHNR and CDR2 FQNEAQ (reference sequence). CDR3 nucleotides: TGTGCCAGCAGCTTAGCTGTAGATACGCAGTATTTT. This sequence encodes CASSLAVDTQYF.

The CDR3 here is CASSIIGSAMDGYTF. As DNA, the CDR3 is TGTGCCAGTAGTATAATCGGCAGTGCCATGGATGGCTACACCTTC. This chain uses TRBV19 with TRBJ1-2; D remains ambiguous. The CDR3 has 15 amino acids. Germline-derived CDR1 and CDR2 are LNHDA and SQIVND (reference sequence). Trimming left V 2 bases short and J 6 bases short, with 16 bases between.

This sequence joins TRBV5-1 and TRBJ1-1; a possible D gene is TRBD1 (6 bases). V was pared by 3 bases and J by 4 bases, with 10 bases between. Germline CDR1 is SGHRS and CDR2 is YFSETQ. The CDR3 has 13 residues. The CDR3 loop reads CASSSQGLTEAFF. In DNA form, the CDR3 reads TGCGCCAGCAGCTCACAGGGCCTCACTGAAGCTTTCTTT.

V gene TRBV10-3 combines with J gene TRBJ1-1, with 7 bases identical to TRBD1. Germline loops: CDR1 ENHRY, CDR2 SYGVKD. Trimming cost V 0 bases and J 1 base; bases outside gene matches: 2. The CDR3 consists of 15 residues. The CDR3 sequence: CAISESEGANTEAFF. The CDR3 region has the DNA TGTGCCATCAGTGAGTCTGAGGGGGCGAACACTGAAGCTTTCTTT.

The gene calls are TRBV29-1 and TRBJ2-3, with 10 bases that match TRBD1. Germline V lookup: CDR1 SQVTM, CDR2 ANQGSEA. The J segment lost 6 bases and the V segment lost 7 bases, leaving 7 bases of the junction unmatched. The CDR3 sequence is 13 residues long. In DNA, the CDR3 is TGCAGCGGCAGACAGGGGGCAGGCGATACGCAGTATTTT. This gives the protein CSGRQGAGDTQYF.

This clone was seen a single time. The CDR3 DNA is TGCGCCAGCAGCTTGGAACTACGTACCCCAACGGGAGCTTTCTTT. Protein sequence: CASSLELRTPTGAFF. The chain uses TRBV5-1 and TRBJ1-1; D not resolved. Germline CDR1 and CDR2: SGHRS and YFSETQ. V was shortened by 0 bases and J by 10 bases, with 19 bases between the two germline ends. There are 15 residues in the CDR3.

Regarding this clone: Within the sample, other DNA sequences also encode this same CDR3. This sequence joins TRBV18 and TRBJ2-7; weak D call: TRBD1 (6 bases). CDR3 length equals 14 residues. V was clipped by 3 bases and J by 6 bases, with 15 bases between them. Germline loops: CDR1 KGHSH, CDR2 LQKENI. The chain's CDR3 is CASSPTPQGSEQYF. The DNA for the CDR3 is TGTGCCAGCTCACCCACGCCACAGGGATCCGAGCAGTACTTC.

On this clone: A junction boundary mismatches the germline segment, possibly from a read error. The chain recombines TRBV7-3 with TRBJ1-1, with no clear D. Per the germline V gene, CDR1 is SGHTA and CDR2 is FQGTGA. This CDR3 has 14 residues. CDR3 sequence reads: CASSTDGQNIEAFF. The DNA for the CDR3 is TGTGCCAGCAGCACCGACGGCCAGAACATTGAAGCTTTCTTT.

CDR3 region: CASSPQRYALQETQYF. CDR3 sequence (DNA): TGTGCCAGCAGTCCCCAGAGGTACGCCTTACAAGAGACCCAGTACTTC. The chain has TRBV28 and TRBJ2-5, with D uncertain. Trimming shortened V by 5 bases and J by 2 bases, and 18 bases separated the two germline ends. The CDR3 length is 16 residues. Per germline, CDR1 MDHEN and CDR2 SYDVKM.

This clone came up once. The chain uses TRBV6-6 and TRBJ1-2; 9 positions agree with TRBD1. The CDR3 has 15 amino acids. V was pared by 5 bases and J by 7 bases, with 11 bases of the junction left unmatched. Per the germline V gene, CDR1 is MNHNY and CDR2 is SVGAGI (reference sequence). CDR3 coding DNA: TGTGCCAGCAGTAGCACCACGACAGGGGGTCCTGGCTACACCTTC. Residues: CASSSTTTGGPGYTF.

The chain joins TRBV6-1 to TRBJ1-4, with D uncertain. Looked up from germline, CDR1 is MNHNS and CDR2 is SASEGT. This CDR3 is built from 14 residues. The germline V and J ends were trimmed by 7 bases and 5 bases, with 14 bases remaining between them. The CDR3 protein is CASIPTPGNEKLFF. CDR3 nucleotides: TGTGCCAGCATACCGACCCCGGGAAATGAAAAACTGTTTTTT.

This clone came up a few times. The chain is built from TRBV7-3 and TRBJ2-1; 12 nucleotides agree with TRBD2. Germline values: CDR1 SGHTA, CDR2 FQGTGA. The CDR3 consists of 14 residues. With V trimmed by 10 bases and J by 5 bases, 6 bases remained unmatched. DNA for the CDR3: TGTGCCACCTCTAGGACTAGCGGGAACAATGAGCAGTTCTTC. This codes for CATSRTSGNNEQFF.

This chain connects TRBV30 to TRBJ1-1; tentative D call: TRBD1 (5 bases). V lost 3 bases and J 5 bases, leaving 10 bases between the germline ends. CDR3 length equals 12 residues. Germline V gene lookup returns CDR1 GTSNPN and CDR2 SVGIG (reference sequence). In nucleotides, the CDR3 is TGTGCCTGGAGGGGACGGGGGACTGAAGCTTTCTTT. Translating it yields CAWRGRGTEAFF.

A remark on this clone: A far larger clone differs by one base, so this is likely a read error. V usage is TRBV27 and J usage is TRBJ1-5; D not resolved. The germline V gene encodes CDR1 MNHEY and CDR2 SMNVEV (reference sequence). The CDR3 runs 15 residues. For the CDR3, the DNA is TGTGCCAGCAGTCCCTCTGCCGGTGCTGGTCAGCCCCAGCGTTTT. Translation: CASSPSAGAGQPQRF.

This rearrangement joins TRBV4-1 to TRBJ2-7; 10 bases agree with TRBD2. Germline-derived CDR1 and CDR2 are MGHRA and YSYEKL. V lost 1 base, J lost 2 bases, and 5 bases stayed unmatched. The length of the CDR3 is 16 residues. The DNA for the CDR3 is TGCGCCAGCAGCCAAGGTAGCGGGAGGACCGCCTACGAGCAGTACTTC. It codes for CASSQGSGRTAYEQYF.